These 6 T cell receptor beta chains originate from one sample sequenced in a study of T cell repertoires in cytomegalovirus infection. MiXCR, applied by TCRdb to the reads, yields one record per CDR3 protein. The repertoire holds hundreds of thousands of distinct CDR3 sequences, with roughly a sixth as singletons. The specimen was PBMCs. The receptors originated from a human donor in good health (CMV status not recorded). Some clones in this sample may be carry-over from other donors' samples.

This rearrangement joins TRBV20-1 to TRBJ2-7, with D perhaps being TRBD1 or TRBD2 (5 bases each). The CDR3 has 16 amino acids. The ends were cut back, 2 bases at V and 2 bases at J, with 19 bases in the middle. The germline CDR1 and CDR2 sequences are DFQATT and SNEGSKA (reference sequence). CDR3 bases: TGCAGTGCTAGAAAGTGGTCCGGGACGTGGACCTACGAGCAGTACTTC. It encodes CSARKWSGTWTYEQYF.

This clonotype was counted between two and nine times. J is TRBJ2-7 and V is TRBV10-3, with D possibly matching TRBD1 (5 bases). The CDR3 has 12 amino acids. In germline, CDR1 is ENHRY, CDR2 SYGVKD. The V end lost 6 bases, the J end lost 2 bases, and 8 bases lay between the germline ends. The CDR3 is CAIRQGAYEQYF. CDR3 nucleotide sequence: TGTGCCATCAGGCAGGGTGCCTACGAGCAGTACTTC.

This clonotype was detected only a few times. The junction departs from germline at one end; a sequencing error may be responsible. The CDR3 DNA reads as TGTGCCAGCCAAACCGGGACTTTCCTTGTTTTT. This encodes CASQTGTFLVF. V is TRBV28 and J is TRBJ1-4; perhaps TRBD1 as D (5 bases). This CDR3 has 11 amino acids. Germline V gives CDR1 MDHEN, CDR2 SYDVKM.

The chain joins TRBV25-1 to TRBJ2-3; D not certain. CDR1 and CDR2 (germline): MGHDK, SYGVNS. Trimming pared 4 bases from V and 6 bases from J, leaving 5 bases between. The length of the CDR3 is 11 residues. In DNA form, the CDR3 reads TGTGCCAGCAGTGGGTCGGATACGCAGTATTTT. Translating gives CASSGSDTQYF.

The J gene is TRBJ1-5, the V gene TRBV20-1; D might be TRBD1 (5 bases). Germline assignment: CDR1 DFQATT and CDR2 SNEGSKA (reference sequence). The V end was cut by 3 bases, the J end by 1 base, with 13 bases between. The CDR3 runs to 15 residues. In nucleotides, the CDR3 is TGCAGTGCTAGCGGGGGTACACGGAGCAATCAGCCCCAGCATTTT. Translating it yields CSASGGTRSNQPQHF.

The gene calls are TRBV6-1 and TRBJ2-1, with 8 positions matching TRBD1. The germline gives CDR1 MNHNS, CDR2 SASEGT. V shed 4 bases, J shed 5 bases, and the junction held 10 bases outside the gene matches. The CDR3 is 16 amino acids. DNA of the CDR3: TGTGCCAGCAGTGCACGGACAGGGAGCACGGACAATGAGCAGTTCTTC. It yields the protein CASSARTGSTDNEQFF.